The 29 T cell receptor beta chains reported below all come from one sample, sequenced in a study of cytomegalovirus exposure and HLA in healthy donors. Primers: 60 Vbeta forward and 13 Jbeta reverse. Assay: immunoSEQ multiplex PCR; the TCRdb copy retains only in-frame clones and omits some. This sample carries about 190,000 clones, roughly four fifths of them seen once, and the ten largest clones take approximately 3.1%. Sequenced: PBMCs. These receptor sequences come from a woman in her thirties in good health and CMV-seropositive.

This clone has only one observation. The chain employs TRBV5-1 and TRBJ1-1, with D possibly matching TRBD1 (6 bases). V lost 3 bases and J 2 bases, leaving 23 bases between the germline ends. CDR1 and CDR2 (germline): SGHRS, YFSETQ. The CDR3 covers 18 residues. CDR3 loop: CASSWAKGGARLNTEAFF. CDR3 DNA: TGCGCCAGCAGCTGGGCAAAAGGGGGGGCGCGTCTTAACACTGAAGCTTTCTTT.

CDR3: CASSIQLFYEQYF. The CDR3 nucleotides are TGTGCCAGTAGTATCCAGTTGTTCTACGAGCAGTACTTC. The V and J genes are TRBV19 and TRBJ2-7; no reliable D call. Germline assignment: CDR1 LNHDA and CDR2 SQIVND (reference sequence). CDR3 size: 13 residues. The ends were cut back, 3 bases at V and 3 bases at J, with 9 bases in the middle.

The chain couples TRBV27 to TRBJ2-3; D perhaps matches TRBD2 (6 bases). CDR1 is MNHEY and CDR2 is SMNVEV in the germline V gene (reference sequence). The CDR3 loop spans 17 amino acids. The germline V and J ends were trimmed by 5 bases and 2 bases, with 20 bases remaining between them. CDR3 loop: CASSINRELWDTDTQYF. The DNA for the CDR3 is TGTGCCAGCAGTATCAATCGGGAGCTCTGGGACACAGATACGCAGTATTTT.

Regarding this clone: The missing conserved phenylalanine or tryptophan at the end of this CDR3 makes a read error likely. The DNA is left out, because the CDR3 cannot be placed on it with certainty; the CDR3 is given as TCRdb lists it. This chain uses TRBV4-1 with TRBJ1-1; the D call TRBD1 from the table was never checked on the DNA. Germline CDR1 reads MGHRA; CDR2 reads YSYEKL. The CDR3 contains 10 residues when both ends are counted. CDR3 sequence reads: CASSYETGSE.

The sample holds a few counts of this clone. The gene calls are TRBV6-5 and TRBJ1-1; perhaps TRBD1 as D (5 bases). This CDR3 has 12 residues. The germline V gene encodes CDR1 MNHEY and CDR2 SVGAGI. Trimming shortened V by 5 bases and J by 7 bases, and 11 bases separated the two germline ends. The CDR3 nucleotides read TGTGCCAGCAGTCTTCGCGGGGGTGAAGCTTTCTTT. Protein: CASSLRGGEAFF.

V is TRBV19 and J is TRBJ1-1; 7 bases are shared with TRBD1. The trim removed 8 bases at V and 5 bases at J, leaving 8 bases unmatched. The CDR3 loop spans 13 amino acids. CDR1 is LNHDA, CDR2 SQIVND, per germline (reference sequence). The CDR3 nucleotides read TGTGCCAGTGGTGCTACAGGGGTTACTGAAGCTTTCTTT. Its protein product is CASGATGVTEAFF.

The chain couples TRBV19 to TRBJ2-7; D might be TRBD2 (5 bases). V lost 5 bases to trimming and J lost 2 bases, with 13 bases between them. Germline V lookup: CDR1 LNHDA, CDR2 SQIVND (reference sequence). The CDR3 totals 14 residues. The CDR3 loop reads CASSRTGSTYEQYF. The CDR3 region has the DNA TGTGCCAGTAGTCGTACGGGATCGACCTACGAGCAGTACTTC.

The V call is TRBV2, the J call TRBJ2-5; D is perhaps TRBD2 (5 bases). The DNA end is a closer match to TRBJ2-7, so the J assignment may be wrong. Germline-derived CDR1 and CDR2 are SNHLY and FYNNEI. The CDR3 sequence is 17 residues long. CDR3 residues: CASSEATTRRGSYEQYF. As DNA, the CDR3 is TGTGCCAGCAGTGAAGCCACTACTAGGAGAGGCTCCTACGAGCAGTACTTC.

The chain combines TRBV7-6 with TRBJ2-3, with no clear D. Germline CDR1 reads SGHVS; CDR2 reads FNYEAQ. Trimming removed 5 bases at V and 8 bases at J, with 14 bases between. The CDR3 is 13 amino acids. The CDR3 region is CASSATSGFTQYF. In DNA form, the CDR3 reads TGTGCCAGCAGCGCCACGTCCGGGTTTACGCAGTATTTT.

This sequence joins TRBV11-2 and TRBJ1-1; D is uncertain. Trimming left V 1 base short and J 0 bases short, with 9 bases between. Looked up from germline, CDR1 is SGHAT and CDR2 is FQNNGV. The CDR3 is 15 residues long. The CDR3 loop is CASSLAAGVNTEAFF. For the CDR3, the DNA is TGTGCCAGCAGCTTAGCCGCCGGGGTGAACACTGAAGCTTTCTTT.

This chain connects TRBV7-9 to TRBJ1-4, with TRBD1 matching over 8 bases. CDR1 is SEHNR and CDR2 is FQNEAQ in the germline V gene (reference sequence). V shed 6 bases and J 4 bases; nucleotides not matched to a gene: 7. The CDR3 loop spans 15 amino acids. The CDR3 DNA reads TGTGCCAGCAGGAGAGGACAGGGAAATAATGAAAAACTGTTTTTT. This codes for CASRRGQGNNEKLFF.

The V call is TRBV11-2, the J call TRBJ2-2, with 8 nucleotides matching TRBD2. CDR3 size: 19 residues. CDR1 and CDR2 (germline): SGHAT, FQNNGV. The junction had 22 bases not matched to a gene; V was cut back by 7 bases and J by 6 bases. The CDR3 sequence: CASTLPGTSLPRRPGELFF. The CDR3 DNA reads as TGTGCCAGCACCTTGCCCGGGACTAGTTTGCCCCGAAGGCCCGGGGAGCTGTTTTTT.

This clone was seen just once. V is TRBV10-3 and J is TRBJ2-7, with a tentative D call TRBD1 (6 bases). Germline CDR1 and CDR2: ENHRY and SYGVKD. This CDR3 is 14 amino acids long. V shed 2 bases and J shed 0 bases, with 8 bases lying between them. The CDR3 DNA reads as TGTGCCATCAGTGAGACCAGGGGCTCCTACGAGCAGTACTTC. Translating it yields CAISETRGSYEQYF.

The gene calls are TRBV6-5 and TRBJ2-2; no clear D gene. This CDR3 is built from 14 residues. Trimming removed 2 bases at V and 3 bases at J, with 7 bases between. Germline V gene sequence: CDR1 MNHEY, CDR2 SVGAGI. The CDR3 sequence: CASSYEADTGELFF. DNA of the CDR3: TGTGCCAGCAGTTACGAGGCGGACACCGGGGAGCTGTTTTTT.

The chain links TRBV7-6 to TRBJ1-1; no reliable D call. Deletions cut 5 bases from V and 1 base from J, with 11 bases between. Germline V CDR1 and CDR2: SGHVS, FNYEAQ. The CDR3 spans 14 residues. Here the CDR3 reads CASSEAGRNTEAFF. The CDR3 DNA is TGTGCCAGCAGCGAAGCGGGGAGGAACACTGAAGCTTTCTTT.

The J gene is TRBJ2-7, the V gene TRBV5-1, with 14 nucleotides matching TRBD2. The CDR3 sequence is 16 residues long. Trimming cost V 4 bases and J 2 bases; bases outside gene matches: 5. Germline values: CDR1 SGHRS, CDR2 YFSETQ. The CDR3, as DNA: TGCGCCAGCAGCCCTGGGGGACTAGCGGGAGCCTACGAGCAGTACTTC. Translating gives CASSPGGLAGAYEQYF. The whole variable domain, remainder taken from reference TRBV5-1 and TRBJ2-7, is KAGVTQTPRYLIKTRGQQVTLSCSPISGHRSVSWYQQTPGQGLQFLFEYFSETQRNKGNFPGRFSGRQFSNSRSEMNVSTLELGDSALYLCASSPGGLAGAYEQYFGPGTRLTVT.

In this sample, this clone turned up once. The chain joins TRBV27 to TRBJ2-5; a possible D gene is TRBD2 (5 bases). The J call may be faulty, since TRBJ2-7 better matches the DNA end. CDR3 size: 14 residues. CDR1 and CDR2 (germline): MNHEY, SMNVEV (reference sequence). CDR3 sequence: CASSPAGGEYEQYF. Written as DNA, the CDR3 is TGTGCCAGCTCCCCGGCGGGTGGGGAGTACGAGCAGTACTTC.

This clone has more than one count but fewer than ten. The V and J genes are TRBV10-3 and TRBJ2-1; 14 bases agree with TRBD2. CDR3 size: 15 residues. CDR1 is ENHRY, CDR2 SYGVKD, per germline. V shed 9 bases and J 8 bases; nucleotides not matched to a gene: 9. The CDR3 sequence is CAMGREGLAGDEQFF. CDR3 bases: TGTGCCATGGGAAGAGAGGGACTAGCGGGGGATGAGCAGTTCTTC.

V and J are TRBV28 and TRBJ2-3, with TRBD2 as a possible D gene (6 bases). Trimming removed 11 bases from V and 12 bases from J, with 18 bases in between. CDR1 and CDR2 (germline): MDHEN, SYDVKM. The CDR3 has 11 amino acids. This CDR3 is CAGGGGKDQYF. CDR3 nucleotide sequence: TGTGCCGGGGGTGGGGGGAAAGATCAGTATTTT.

The chain carries TRBV27 and TRBJ2-1; D is uncertain. The CDR3 covers 15 residues. Germline V gene lookup returns CDR1 MNHEY and CDR2 SMNVEV (reference sequence). Trimming removed 1 base from V and 3 bases from J, with 10 bases in between. The CDR3 sequence: CASSLFKYGYNEQFF. The CDR3 DNA reads as TGTGCCAGCAGTTTATTTAAGTACGGCTACAATGAGCAGTTCTTC.

The rearrangement links TRBV4-1 to TRBJ2-7; D is ambiguous. CDR1 is MGHRA, CDR2 YSYEKL, per germline. The CDR3 runs to 14 residues. Trimming cost V 3 bases and J 9 bases, with 18 bases left between them. CDR3 coding DNA: TGCGCCAGCAGCCATGCGTCTAGGCTCCCAACGCAGTACTTC. Its translation: CASSHASRLPTQYF.

The chain joins TRBV27 to TRBJ2-7; TRBD1 is a possible D gene (5 bases). Germline V gene lookup returns CDR1 MNHEY and CDR2 SMNVEV (reference sequence). V was clipped by 3 bases and J by 2 bases, with 23 bases between them. The CDR3 has 18 residues. This CDR3 is CASSLSAAKGRATYEQYF. DNA of the CDR3: TGTGCCAGCAGTTTGAGCGCGGCCAAGGGCAGGGCGACCTACGAGCAGTACTTC.

The count of this clone is one. This sequence joins TRBV5-1 and TRBJ2-1; weak D call: TRBD1 (6 bases). The V gene's germline CDR1 is SGHRS and CDR2 YFSETQ. The CDR3 sequence is 13 residues long. V was trimmed by 2 bases and J by 5 bases, leaving 8 bases between them. The CDR3 bases are TGCGCCAGCAGCTTTGGGACACACAATGAGCAGTTCTTC. It specifies CASSFGTHNEQFF.

A single count supports this clone. The CDR3 region is CASSPREDTQYF. In nucleotides, the CDR3 is TGTGCCAGCAGTCCAAGAGAAGATACGCAGTATTTT. The chain is built from TRBV28 and TRBJ2-3; D call uncertain. The CDR3 runs 12 residues. V gave up 5 bases and J gave up 5 bases, with 8 bases separating them. Germline CDR1 MDHEN, CDR2 SYDVKM.

V gene TRBV5-4 combines with J gene TRBJ2-2, with 10 bases matching TRBD2. Germline CDR1 SGHNT, CDR2 YYREEE (reference sequence). The CDR3 sequence is 15 residues long. Unmatched junction bases numbered 6, after V lost 5 bases and J lost 5 bases. The CDR3 loop is CASSTQAGGTGELFF. The CDR3 DNA sequence: TGTGCCAGCAGTACCCAAGCGGGAGGGACCGGGGAGCTGTTTTTT.

This clone was seen just once. V and J are TRBV7-9 and TRBJ1-1, with 7 bases identical to TRBD1. Germline loops: CDR1 SEHNR, CDR2 FQNEAQ (reference sequence). Losses at the gene ends were 3 bases for V and 0 bases for J; bases not matched to a gene: 4. This CDR3 is built from 15 residues. The CDR3 DNA reads TGTGCCAGCAGCTTCGGGACAGAGATGAACACTGAAGCTTTCTTT. Protein product: CASSFGTEMNTEAFF.

This CDR3 is CASSYSTTYEQYF. DNA of the CDR3: TGTGCCAGCAGTTACTCAACTACCTACGAGCAGTACTTC. The genes are TRBV6-6 and TRBJ2-7, with D unclear. Germline V gives CDR1 MNHNY, CDR2 SVGAGI (reference sequence). This CDR3 is built from 13 residues. With 0 bases removed from V and 2 bases from J, the gap between germline ends came to 5 bases.

The rearrangement joins TRBV7-8 to TRBJ2-5; 9 bases are a match to TRBD2. Matching the DNA end better, TRBJ2-7 makes the J call doubtful. The CDR3 runs to 16 residues. Germline CDR1 reads SGHVS; CDR2 reads FQNEAQ. The CDR3 nucleotides read TGTGCCAGCAGCCTAACTAGCGGGTTGAGCTCCTACGAGCAGTACTTC. This translates into CASSLTSGLSSYEQYF.

The table lists this clone with a few counts. This chain uses TRBV6-4 with TRBJ2-2; 8 positions agree with TRBD1. Losses at the gene ends were 0 bases for V and 6 bases for J; bases not matched to a gene: 0. Germline assignment: CDR1 MRHNA and CDR2 SNTAGT. CDR3 length: 14 residues. For the CDR3, the DNA is TGTGCCAGCAGTGACTCGACAGGGGCCGGGGAGCTGTTTTTT. It translates to CASSDSTGAGELFF.